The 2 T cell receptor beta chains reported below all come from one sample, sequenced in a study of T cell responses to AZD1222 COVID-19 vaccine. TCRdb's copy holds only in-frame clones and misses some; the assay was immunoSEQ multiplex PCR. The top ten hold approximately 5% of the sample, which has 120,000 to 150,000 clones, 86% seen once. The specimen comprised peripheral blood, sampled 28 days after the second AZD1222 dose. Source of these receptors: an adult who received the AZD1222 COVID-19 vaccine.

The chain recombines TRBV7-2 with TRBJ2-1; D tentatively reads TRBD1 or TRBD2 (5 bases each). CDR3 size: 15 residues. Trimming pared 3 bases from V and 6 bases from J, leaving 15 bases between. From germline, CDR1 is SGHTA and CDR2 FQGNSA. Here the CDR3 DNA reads TGTGCCAGCAGCTTCCTCTCTGGGACCGGCAATGAGCAGTTCTTC. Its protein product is CASSFLSGTGNEQFF.

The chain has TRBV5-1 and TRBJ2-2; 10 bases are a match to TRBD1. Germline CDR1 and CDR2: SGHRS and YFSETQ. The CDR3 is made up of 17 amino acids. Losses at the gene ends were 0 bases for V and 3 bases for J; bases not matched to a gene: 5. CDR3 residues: CASSLGAGQGDTGELFF. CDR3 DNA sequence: TGCGCCAGCAGCTTGGGAGCCGGACAGGGGGACACCGGGGAGCTGTTTTTT.